The 14 T cell receptor beta chains below all came from one sample that was sequenced in a study of blood T cell dynamics during melanoma immunotherapy. Time point reported: pre-treatment baseline. Clones were read by immunoSEQ multiplex PCR, and TCRdb kept only the in-frame ones, dropping some. The table lists more than 10,000 clones, roughly 90% of them singletons. This specimen consisted of blood, obtained from a patient treated with checkpoint blockade. The source of these receptors is a human donor with melanoma.

The rearrangement uses TRBV6-1 and TRBJ2-3, with D unresolved. Trimming left V 4 bases short and J 4 bases short, with 12 bases between. CDR3 length equals 14 residues. Germline V gene data show CDR1 as MNHNS and CDR2 as SASEGT. This CDR3 reads CASSVTGPPDTQYF. The CDR3 coding sequence is TGTGCCAGCAGTGTAACCGGACCCCCAGATACGCAGTATTTT.

The chain recombines TRBV10-1 with TRBJ1-1, with 9 bases matching TRBD1. The CDR3 loop spans 17 amino acids. Looked up from germline, CDR1 is WNHNN and CDR2 is SYGVQD (reference sequence). J was trimmed by 5 bases and V by 0 bases; bases with no gene match: 10. Here the CDR3 reads CASSESRHRGPGTEAFF. As DNA, the CDR3 is TGCGCCAGCAGTGAGTCGAGGCACAGGGGGCCGGGGACTGAAGCTTTCTTT.

This chain uses TRBV27 with TRBJ1-1, with a possible D match to TRBD1 (6 bases). V lost 6 bases to trimming and J lost 1 base, with 15 bases between them. Per the germline V gene, CDR1 is MNHEY and CDR2 is SMNVEV (reference sequence). The CDR3 length is 15 residues. Here the CDR3 reads CASSLLQGTNTEAFF. DNA for the CDR3: TGTGCCAGCAGCTTGCTTCAGGGGACGAACACTGAAGCTTTCTTT.

The V gene is TRBV6-6, the J gene TRBJ2-1; tentatively, D is TRBD1 (6 bases). Trimming removed 5 bases from V and 7 bases from J, with 15 bases in between. This CDR3 region has 14 residues. The germline CDR1 and CDR2 sequences are MNHNY and SVGAGI (reference sequence). CDR3 in DNA: TGTGCCAGCAGTCCCCCGGCAGGGGTGAATGAGCAGTTCTTC. Residues: CASSPPAGVNEQFF.

The gene calls are TRBV18 and TRBJ1-2; perhaps TRBD1 as D (5 bases). V shed 1 base and J shed 3 bases, with 6 bases lying between them. In germline, CDR1 is KGHSH, CDR2 LQKENI. The length of the CDR3 is 13 residues. This CDR3 is CASSPQTDYGYTF. The CDR3 nucleotides read TGTGCCAGCTCACCACAGACAGACTATGGCTACACCTTC.

The J gene is TRBJ2-3, the V gene TRBV4-1, with 8 nucleotides matching TRBD2. Per germline, CDR1 MGHRA and CDR2 YSYEKL. The junction had 17 bases not matched to a gene; V was cut back by 5 bases and J by 4 bases. This CDR3 is 18 amino acids long. CDR3 in amino acids: CASSIRQRESPLADTQYF. In DNA form, the CDR3 reads TGCGCCAGCAGCATCCGACAGCGGGAGTCACCGCTCGCAGATACGCAGTATTTT.

The rearrangement links TRBV5-8 to TRBJ2-2; D is unclear. The germline V gene encodes CDR1 SGHTS and CDR2 YDEGEE. This CDR3 is 13 amino acids long. V lost 6 bases and J 4 bases, leaving 10 bases between the germline ends. CDR3 loop: CASNPVGTGELFF. The CDR3 DNA reads as TGTGCCAGCAACCCAGTCGGCACCGGGGAGCTGTTTTTT.

The sample holds one count of this clone. The chain links TRBV9 to TRBJ1-2; D gene uncertain. CDR3 size: 12 residues. Germline V lookup: CDR1 SGDLS, CDR2 YYNGEE. Trimming shortened V by 0 bases and J by 5 bases, and 5 bases separated the two germline ends. In nucleotides, the CDR3 is TGTGCCAGCAGCGTAGGAATTTATGGCTACACCTTC. Translated: CASSVGIYGYTF. Full variable domain (missing parts from reference TRBV9 and TRBJ1-2): DSGVTQTPKHLITATGQRVTLRCSPRSGDLSVYWYQQSLDQGLQFLIQYYNGEERAKGNILERFSAQQFPDLHSELNLSSLELGDSALYFCASSVGIYGYTFGSGTRLTVV.

The V gene is TRBV2, the J gene TRBJ2-1; TRBD2 matches at 14 bases. CDR3 length equals 16 residues. Germline V CDR1 and CDR2: SNHLY, FYNNEI. Trimming cost V 3 bases and J 10 bases; bases outside gene matches: 8. The CDR3 spells CASSDPGLAGVNEQFF. Here the CDR3 DNA reads TGTGCCAGCAGTGATCCGGGACTAGCGGGAGTAAACGAGCAGTTCTTC.

This rearrangement joins TRBV5-4 to TRBJ1-5; D is possibly TRBD1 (5 bases). Trimming pared 0 bases from V and 7 bases from J, leaving 8 bases between. This CDR3 has 13 amino acids. CDR1 is SGHNT and CDR2 is YYREEE in the germline V gene (reference sequence). CDR3 region: CASSLDRSQPQHF. CDR3 nucleotide sequence: TGTGCCAGCAGCTTGGACAGGAGCCAGCCCCAGCATTTT.

The chain carries TRBV5-6 and TRBJ2-1, with TRBD1 matching 8 bases. The CDR3 runs 15 residues. V lost 4 bases and J lost 7; bases outside the gene matches: 10. The V gene's germline CDR1 is SGHDT and CDR2 YYEEEE. The DNA of the CDR3 is TGTGCCAGCAGCATAACAGGGGGAGCCTGGAATGAGCAGTTCTTC. Protein product: CASSITGGAWNEQFF.

V and J are TRBV6-1 and TRBJ1-4; perhaps TRBD1 as D (5 bases). The CDR3 totals 14 residues. Trimming left V 10 bases short and J 6 bases short, with 18 bases between. Germline loops: CDR1 MNHNS, CDR2 SASEGT. The CDR3 DNA reads as TGTGCCATTACTTCCGGGACCGTGGATGAAAAACTGTTTTTT. This gives the protein CAITSGTVDEKLFF.

The chain uses TRBV19 and TRBJ1-2; 7 nucleotides align to TRBD1. V lost 6 bases and J lost 6; bases outside the gene matches: 10. CDR1 LNHDA and CDR2 SQIVND come from the germline V gene (reference sequence). The CDR3 is 14 amino acids. The CDR3 DNA reads TGTGCCAGTAGAGGGAGGGGGCGCGAGGATGGCTACACCTTC. Protein product: CASRGRGREDGYTF.

The V call is TRBV7-9, the J call TRBJ2-3; D remains unclear. The CDR3 runs 12 residues. V dropped 5 bases and J dropped 0 bases, with 3 bases sitting between them. Germline loops: CDR1 SEHNR, CDR2 FQNEAQ (reference sequence). The CDR3 region is CASSLSTDTQYF. The CDR3, as DNA: TGTGCCAGCAGCCTCAGCACAGATACGCAGTATTTT.